The rows below give T cell receptor beta chains drawn from one sample of a study of blood T cells in healthy people across ages. TCRdb reprocessed the 5' RACE reads with MiXCR, giving one entry per CDR3 protein. The sample holds roughly 800,000 distinct CDR3 sequences, roughly 25% seen once. A further study also used this sample, focusing on T cells of mothers and their children.

The sample taken for sequencing was blood. The receptors here all came from a boy aged 10-17 years in good health. The conserved cysteine and the conserved F or W are not part of the CDR3 here.

v_call cdr3_aa
TRBV6-2/TRBV6-3 ASSYSTARQNTEAF
TRBV5-1 ASSGTHHEQY
TRBV28 ASRLAGDAETQY
TRBV6-2/TRBV6-3 ASSTLDRVNIQY
TRBV4-3 ASSQAFIAWNGYT
TRBV7-9 ASSFGTDGEKLF
TRBV6-1 ASNPTVDTEAF
TRBV19 ASSKDPLEGEDEQF
TRBV12-3/TRBV12-4 ASSPGLDSYEQY
TRBV7-2 ASSSRLAGEFEQF
TRBV9 ASSASGTSGLTETQY
TRBV27 ASSLGPPLEQY
TRBV20-1 SASEIRGDEQF
TRBV9 ASSVGDRAWTYGYT
TRBV10-3 AISPRPAGGRSTGELF
TRBV4-2 ASSQGSSGGQETQY
TRBV28 ASSTTAGHSYNSPLH
TRBV5-1 ASSLIRTGATDTQY
TRBV12-3/TRBV12-4 ASSFGRAGGETQY
TRBV7-2 ASSYDGTSKNIQY
TRBV20-1 SLGQGIDEQF
TRBV4-2 ASSQGVGTRVGNQQF
TRBV7-3 ASSLAGPGDEQF
TRBV4-2 ASSQPTGAILDTEAF
TRBV2 ASSVPVRNEKLF
TRBV20-1 SATTSGFYNEQF
TRBV4-1 ASSQGTGLAPYNEQF
TRBV29-1 SVLLGANYGYT
TRBV27 ASSPREFGNTEAF
TRBV9 ASSVASGGYYEQY
TRBV29-1 SVMWVGYNEQF
TRBV20-1 SAPLTTSTDTQY
TRBV7-9 ASSFTGDLNEKLF
TRBV7-2 ASSIISLVGGGEQY
TRBV29-1 SVDAGYNEQF
TRBV4-2 ASSSGGVPDTQY
TRBV18 ASSGQGEETQY
TRBV6-5 ASSYWGSKETQY
TRBV7-9 ASSLRGTGGRETQY
TRBV27 ASGHRGANVLT
TRBV6-1 ASTEGGTNYGYT
TRBV20-1 SAEGTSGTRAGELF
TRBV7-8 ASSLARGRPYQETQY
TRBV28 ASSSGREGNIQY
TRBV9 ASSVAGGGPDTQY